This is a list of T cell receptor beta chains from one sample in a study of cytomegalovirus exposure and HLA in healthy donors. The data were produced by immunoSEQ multiplex PCR, yet TCRdb's version contains in-frame clones alone and is incomplete. The sample shows about 100,000 clones, about three quarters of them seen only once. The material sequenced was PBMCs. These receptors were taken from a man aged 40-49 years in good health and CMV-seropositive. Each CDR3 is given without its conserved first and last residue.

>TRBV18
ASSPLPLERGSTDTQY
>TRBV2
ASSDTSESYEQY
>TRBV13
ASSRTGGSGNTIY
>TRBV6-1
ASSLTSGSPGELF
>TRBV27
ASSLPGQGEYEQY
>TRBV27
ASSSITTGILGETGELF
>TRBV12-5
ASSNSPMTQY
>TRBV7-2
ASSLVTGWETQY
>TRBV5-1
ASSFELAGGFETQY
>TRBV5-4
ASSLEAGVYEQY
>TRBV2
ASSMRLGNQPQH
>TRBV19
ASSNRRGGTVHEQY
>TRBV6-7
ASSSSGPRTDTQY
>TRBV29-1
SADIQETQY
>TRBV15
ATSPRRGYEQY
>TRBV25-1
ASSEGRDNEQF
>TRBV2
ASRPPGDNSPLH
>TRBV11-2
ASSGDIWNGYT
>TRBV5-1
ASSAGGGSAFAEQY
>TRBV6-5
ASSRLGEQY
>TRBV10-2
ASRATSGRGETQY
>TRBV18
ASSHGTATDEAF
>TRBV5-6
ASSPGTESVPQH
>TRBV6-6
ASSDAGGNNEQF
>TRBV9
ASSPRQNNSPLH
>TRBV6-1
ASSEDSRRNYGYT
>TRBV9
ASSVGEGALNYGYT
>TRBV11-3
ASSLGRGRGETQY
>TRBV27
ASSLFIPGVYEQY
>TRBV6-6
ASLPRGGHNEQF
>TRBV9
ASSKWAGGLGETQY
>TRBV7-9
ASSLELAGASPYNEQF
>TRBV5-6
ASSLSRGEQY
>TRBV19
ASSILADPSSYEQY
>TRBV7-9
ASSSTLYSTDTQY
>TRBV29-1
SVTSDYNEQF
>TRBV4-3
ASSQDYRNYGYT
>TRBV28
ASSIVGATGELF
>TRBV28
ASRLTMGELF
>TRBV5-1
ASSPDSGSGANVLT
>TRBV7-2
ASSYPGRTNTEAF
>TRBV19
ASSIRADTGELF
>TRBV9
ASTVGADNTEAF
>TRBV5-4
ASTPGLAGTDTQY
>TRBV10-1
ASSEHTGLAGGPGELF
>TRBV11-2
ASSFIFSSGNTIY
>TRBV7-9
ASSLHSVKNIQY
>TRBV4-3
ASSQDAGGSYNEQF
>TRBV4-1
ASSQSDRGREQY
>TRBV19
ASSNSPGQGAGYNEQF
>TRBV9
ASSVESGGMETQY
>TRBV19
ASEPGQGLSYT
>TRBV6-6
ASSYSRNIEGTQY
>TRBV5-1
ASSLAKWGDTGELF
>TRBV6-4
ASKAQENTEAF